Presented here are 23 T cell receptor beta chains from one specimen sequenced in a study of glioma-infiltrating T cells after dendritic cell vaccination. Sequencing used immunoSEQ multiplex PCR; TCRdb keeps in-frame clones, though not all of them. The table lists about 90,000 clones, roughly 80% of them singletons. Noted time point: after dendritic cell vaccination, including at tumor progression/relapse. This specimen was blood, taken after dendritic cell vaccination. The receptors originated from a human donor with glioblastoma.

In its sample, this clone was seen a few times. The chain carries TRBV4-1 and TRBJ1-3; 7 bases are a match to TRBD1. After removal of 0 bases from V and 1 base from J, the junction contained 3 bases not matched to a gene. This CDR3 contains 16 residues. The germline gives CDR1 MGHRA, CDR2 YSYEKL. CDR3 region: CASSQDQGGSGNTIYF. As DNA, the CDR3 is TGCGCCAGCAGCCAAGATCAGGGGGGTTCTGGAAACACCATATATTTT.

This clone has more than one count but fewer than ten. The rearrangement links TRBV19 to TRBJ2-1, with 8 bases that match TRBD2. Germline-derived CDR1 and CDR2 are LNHDA and SQIVND (reference sequence). The length of the CDR3 is 15 residues. With V trimmed by 9 bases and J by 6 bases, 13 bases remained unmatched. In DNA form, the CDR3 reads TGTGCCAGCCTCCCGGGCGCGGGGGGCCCCAATGAGCAGTTCTTC. The encoded protein is CASLPGAGGPNEQFF.

This clone showed up just once. At the DNA level, this CDR3 is encoded by other sequences in the same sample as well. Written as DNA, the CDR3 is TGTGCCTGGAGTGGCCTAGCGGGAGACAATGAGCAGTTCTTC. Its translation: CAWSGLAGDNEQFF. The V and J genes are TRBV30 and TRBJ2-1; 10 nucleotides align to TRBD2. This CDR3 has 14 amino acids. V shed 1 base and J 5 bases; nucleotides not matched to a gene: 2. Germline-derived CDR1 and CDR2 are GTSNPN and SVGIG (reference sequence).

The sample holds one count of this clone. The CDR3, as DNA: TGTGCCAGCAGTTACTCAAGGACAGGGCCTGAAGCTTTCTTT. Translation gives CASSYSRTGPEAFF. This chain joins TRBV6-5 and TRBJ1-1, with 8 bases matching TRBD1. The length of the CDR3 is 14 residues. CDR1 and CDR2 from the germline V gene are MNHEY and SVGAGI. The V gene end was trimmed by 0 bases and the J gene end by 6 bases; junction bases not matched to a gene: 3.

The chain uses TRBV27 and TRBJ1-1; possibly TRBD1 for D (5 bases). CDR3 length: 16 amino acids. Germline V lookup: CDR1 MNHEY, CDR2 SMNVEV (reference sequence). The V end lost 1 base, the J end lost 2 bases, and 14 bases lay between the germline ends. CDR3 bases: TGTGCCAGCAGTTTATTGTACCAGGGTGCAAACACTGAAGCTTTCTTT. Translated: CASSLLYQGANTEAFF.

A single count supports this clone. The chain joins TRBV5-1 to TRBJ1-2, with TRBD1 identical over 7 bases. The CDR3 totals 16 residues. The germline gives CDR1 SGHRS, CDR2 YFSETQ. Germline trimming cut 0 bases from V and 4 bases from J; bases unmatched to any gene: 9. This CDR3 is CASSLDPETGSYGYTF. CDR3 bases: TGCGCCAGCAGCTTGGATCCGGAGACAGGGTCCTATGGCTACACCTTC.

J is TRBJ2-3 and V is TRBV4-1, with TRBD1 matching over 10 bases. The CDR3 length is 16 residues. Trimming removed 2 bases from V and 6 bases from J; junction bases left unmatched: 8. The germline CDR1 and CDR2 sequences are MGHRA and YSYEKL. Here the CDR3 DNA reads TGCGCCAGCAGCCAACCTGACAGGGGGCATATGGATACGCAGTATTTT. Translated: CASSQPDRGHMDTQYF.

The genes are TRBV6-5 and TRBJ2-1; D is ambiguous. CDR3 length: 11 amino acids. CDR1 MNHEY and CDR2 SVGAGI come from the germline V gene. The V gene lost 7 bases and the J gene lost 7 bases, with 8 bases spanning the gap. The CDR3 sequence is CASTLFNEQFF. DNA for the CDR3: TGTGCCAGCACCCTATTTAATGAGCAGTTCTTC.

The chain uses TRBV19 and TRBJ2-3; tentative D call: TRBD2 (6 bases). Trimming took off 3 bases at V and 3 bases at J, with 13 bases between the two ends. Germline CDR1 LNHDA, CDR2 SQIVND (reference sequence). CDR3 length: 15 amino acids. CDR3 in amino acids: CASSISLGGTDTQYF. CDR3 DNA sequence: TGTGCCAGTAGTATTTCGCTTGGGGGGACAGATACGCAGTATTTT.

The chain employs TRBV18 and TRBJ1-2, with a tentative D call TRBD1 (6 bases). The CDR3 is 15 residues long. The V end lost 4 bases, the J end lost 2 bases, and 14 bases lay between the germline ends. Germline V lookup: CDR1 KGHSH, CDR2 LQKENI. CDR3 protein: CASSLRTDDNYGYTF. The CDR3 coding sequence is TGTGCCAGCTCACTACGGACAGACGACAACTATGGCTACACCTTC.

The chain joins TRBV7-3 to TRBJ2-1; 7 bases line up with TRBD2. Germline CDR1 is SGHTA and CDR2 is FQGTGA. There are 16 residues in the CDR3. J gave up 6 bases and V 1 base, and 9 bases lay outside the gene matches. The DNA for the CDR3 is TGTGCCAGCAGCTTAAGGGGGGGGGTACGGGGCAATGAGCAGTTCTTC. Translated, it gives CASSLRGGVRGNEQFF.

J is TRBJ2-3 and V is TRBV7-9, with no clear D. The V end lost 5 bases, the J end lost 5 bases, and 8 bases lay between the germline ends. Germline values: CDR1 SEHNR, CDR2 FQNEAQ (reference sequence). This CDR3 has 12 residues. The CDR3 nucleotides read TGTGCCAGCAGCGATAGCTTAGATACGCAGTATTTT. Encoded protein: CASSDSLDTQYF.

CDR3: CASSNNRDSGGYTF. DNA for the CDR3: TGTGCCAGTAGCAACAATAGGGACAGTGGTGGCTACACCTTC. This chain links TRBV19 with TRBJ1-2; 7 nucleotides align to TRBD1. Germline CDR1 is LNHDA and CDR2 is SQIVND (reference sequence). Trimming at V came to 6 bases and at J to 7 bases, leaving 11 bases not matched to a gene. The length of the CDR3 is 14 residues. Full variable domain (outside the CDR3, taken from reference TRBV19 and TRBJ1-2): DGGITQSPKYLFRKEGQNVTLSCEQNLNHDAMYWYRQDPGQGLRLIYYSQIVNDFQKGDIAEGYSVSREKKESFPLTVTSAQKNPTAFYLCASSNNRDSGGYTFGSGTRLTVV.

The chain joins TRBV25-1 to TRBJ2-5, with 10 bases that match TRBD2. Germline trimming cut 4 bases from V and 5 bases from J; bases unmatched to any gene: 7. CDR3 size: 15 residues. CDR1 and CDR2 from the germline V gene are MGHDK and SYGVNS. The CDR3 protein is CASSGYRGLAETQYF. The DNA of the CDR3 is TGTGCCAGCAGTGGCTACCGGGGACTAGCGGAGACCCAGTACTTC.

The chain combines TRBV27 with TRBJ2-7, with D maybe TRBD1 (5 bases). This CDR3 comprises 14 residues. The V end was cut by 3 bases, the J end by 5 bases, with 14 bases between. Germline assignment: CDR1 MNHEY and CDR2 SMNVEV (reference sequence). CDR3 region: CASSLSRGVDEQYF. DNA for the CDR3: TGTGCCAGCAGTTTGAGTAGGGGCGTCGACGAGCAGTACTTC.

This chain uses TRBV14 with TRBJ2-3; 8 bases agree with TRBD2. The CDR3 sequence is 14 residues long. Germline loops: CDR1 SGHDN, CDR2 FVKESK. V was clipped by 4 bases and J by 3 bases; unmatched bases: 3. Here the CDR3 DNA reads TGTGCCAGCAGCCGGAGACTAGCGACAGATACGCAGTATTTT. This codes for CASSRRLATDTQYF.

This chain joins TRBV9 and TRBJ1-2; a weak D match, TRBD1 (6 bases). Trimming removed 0 bases at V and 4 bases at J, with 13 bases between. Germline CDR1 SGDLS, CDR2 YYNGEE. The CDR3 runs to 15 residues. The CDR3, as DNA: TGTGCCAGCAGCGTAGATCAGGGGATAGGCTATGGCTACACCTTC. This codes for CASSVDQGIGYGYTF. The full variable domain, in which reference TRBV9 and TRBJ1-2 provide the parts outside the CDR3, is DSGVTQTPKHLITATGQRVTLRCSPRSGDLSVYWYQQSLDQGLQFLIQYYNGEERAKGNILERFSAQQFPDLHSELNLSSLELGDSALYFCASSVDQGIGYGYTFGSGTRLTVV.

The V gene is TRBV30, the J gene TRBJ1-5; 7 bases map to TRBD1. The V and J ends lost 2 bases and 4 bases, in that order; junction bases with no gene match: 5. The CDR3 contains 14 residues. Germline V lookup: CDR1 GTSNPN, CDR2 SVGIG (reference sequence). The CDR3, as DNA: TGTGCCTGGAGTCCTGGGACAGCAAATCAGCCCCAGCATTTT. Its translation: CAWSPGTANQPQHF. Full variable domain (remainder filled in from reference TRBV30 and TRBJ1-5): SQTIHQWPATLVQPVGSPLSLECTVEGTSNPNLYWYRQAAGRGLQLLFYSVGIGQISSEVPQNLSASRPQDRQFILSSKKLLLSDSGFYLCAWSPGTANQPQHFGDGTRLSIL.

The rearrangement uses TRBV9 and TRBJ2-3, with TRBD2 identical over 8 bases. The CDR3 sequence is 15 residues long. V was clipped by 3 bases and J by 0 bases; unmatched bases: 3. Germline V gives CDR1 SGDLS, CDR2 YYNGEE. CDR3 DNA sequence: TGTGCCAGCAGCGATACGGGGGGGAGCACAGATACGCAGTATTTT. Translation: CASSDTGGSTDTQYF.

The chain carries TRBV9 and TRBJ2-1; TRBD2 aligns across 9 bases. The V gene's germline CDR1 is SGDLS and CDR2 YYNGEE. The CDR3 has 15 residues. The V and J ends lost 5 bases and 7 bases, in that order; junction bases with no gene match: 10. The CDR3 loop reads CASSRQAGGANEQFF. The CDR3, as DNA: TGTGCCAGCAGTCGCCAGGCGGGGGGGGCGAATGAGCAGTTCTTC. Filled out from reference TRBV9 and TRBJ2-1, the complete variable domain reads DSGVTQTPKHLITATGQRVTLRCSPRSGDLSVYWYQQSLDQGLQFLIQYYNGEERAKGNILERFSAQQFPDLHSELNLSSLELGDSALYFCASSRQAGGANEQFFGPGTRLTVL.

The chain links TRBV6-1 to TRBJ1-2; 8 bases align to TRBD1. This CDR3 is 16 amino acids long. J was trimmed by 5 bases and V by 3 bases; bases with no gene match: 11. Germline V CDR1 and CDR2: MNHNS, SASEGT. As DNA, the CDR3 is TGTGCCAGCAGTGAGAGGACAGGGCCTTCTTCGTATGGCTACACCTTC. This sequence encodes CASSERTGPSSYGYTF.

The CDR3 region has the DNA TGCGCCAGCAGCCAGGGGTCGTCCTACGAGCAGTACTTC. Amino acid sequence: CASSQGSSYEQYF. The rearrangement links TRBV5-1 to TRBJ2-7; the D gene is possibly TRBD1 (6 bases). The CDR3 length is 13 residues. The germline V gene has CDR1 SGHRS and CDR2 YFSETQ. Trimming shortened V by 4 bases and J by 1 base, and 9 bases separated the two germline ends.

V gene TRBV12-5 combines with J gene TRBJ2-3, with TRBD1 as a possible D gene (6 bases). Germline CDR1 LGHNT, CDR2 FRNRAP. The CDR3 covers 12 residues. Trimming pared 0 bases from V and 11 bases from J, leaving 9 bases between. CDR3: CASGLVQGRQYF. The DNA of the CDR3 is TGTGCTAGTGGTTTGGTACAGGGCCGGCAGTATTTT. The full variable domain, completed using reference TRBV12-5 and TRBJ2-3, is DARVTQTPRHKVTEMGQEVTMRCQPILGHNTVFWYRQTMMQGLELLAYFRNRAPLDDSGMPKDRFSAEMPDATLATLKIQPSEPRDSAVYFCASGLVQGRQYFGPGTRLTVL.